Presented here are 22 T cell receptor beta chains from one specimen sequenced in a study of Ad26.COV2.S vaccination and SARS-CoV-2 variants (dated by TCRdb to the early 2020s). The library was made by the immunoSEQ multiplex PCR assay. This is the immuneACCESS table as TCRdb keeps it, with only in-frame sequences that have V and J called. A part of the clones is gone; compared with another copy, unresolved V genes explain less than half, and the rest is unexplained. A total of around 86,000 clones appear in this sample, 82% of them only once. The ten top clones hold about 15% of the sample. The time point tag for this specimen amounts to: individuals recovered from natural SARS-CoV-2 infection. This sample comprised peripheral blood, obtained after recovery from COVID-19. These receptors all come from a human donor who had recovered from COVID-19.

This clone was seen more than once but under ten times. The CDR3 DNA sequence: TGTGCCAGCAGTTCCCCCGGGGAGGGGCGCGAGCAGTACTTC. Translation: CASSSPGEGREQYF. The V gene is TRBV28, the J gene TRBJ2-7; the match to TRBD2 covers 7 bases. CDR1 is MDHEN, CDR2 SYDVKM, per germline. This CDR3 region has 14 residues. V shed 4 bases, J shed 6 bases, and the junction held 9 bases outside the gene matches.

The rearrangement joins TRBV13 to TRBJ1-1, with 8 bases matching TRBD1. This CDR3 comprises 15 residues. Germline CDR1 reads PRHDT; CDR2 reads FYEKMQ (reference sequence). The ends lost 1 base at V and 0 bases at J; junction bases unmatched: 1. CDR3 residues: CASSLARGLNTEAFF. CDR3 in DNA: TGTGCCAGCAGCTTAGCCAGGGGGCTGAACACTGAAGCTTTCTTT.

The chain links TRBV10-2 to TRBJ1-5; the match to TRBD1 covers 7 bases. Germline CDR1 and CDR2: WSHSY and SAAADI. The CDR3 has 15 residues. J was trimmed by 0 bases and V by 8 bases; bases with no gene match: 7. The CDR3 loop reads CASRQNRGSNQPQHF. Written as DNA, the CDR3 is TGCGCCAGCCGGCAAAACAGGGGTAGCAATCAGCCCCAGCATTTT.

V gene TRBV7-9 combines with J gene TRBJ1-1; 8 nucleotides match TRBD1. Germline trimming cut 5 bases from V and 0 bases from J; bases unmatched to any gene: 8. The CDR3 is 16 residues long. In germline, CDR1 is SEHNR, CDR2 FQNEAQ (reference sequence). CDR3 in amino acids: CASSPDQGALNTEAFF. The CDR3 bases are TGTGCCAGCAGCCCCGACCAGGGGGCTCTGAACACTGAAGCTTTCTTT.

The V gene is TRBV10-3, the J gene TRBJ2-1; D might be TRBD2 (6 bases). Trimming removed 4 bases from V and 6 bases from J, with 7 bases in between. CDR1 ENHRY and CDR2 SYGVKD come from the germline V gene. The CDR3 consists of 12 residues. In DNA, the CDR3 is TGTGCCATCAGTGTGGGAGGCAATGAGCAGTTCTTC. Its translation: CAISVGGNEQFF.

This chain uses TRBV7-2 with TRBJ2-3; weak D call: TRBD2 (6 bases). CDR3 size: 16 residues. V was trimmed by 4 bases and J by 4 bases, leaving 18 bases between them. Germline V gives CDR1 SGHTA, CDR2 FQGNSA. CDR3 coding DNA: TGTGCCAGCAGCTCGTTGGGACTTCCACACCCAGATACGCAGTATTTT. This sequence encodes CASSSLGLPHPDTQYF.

The V gene is TRBV28, the J gene TRBJ2-3, with D perhaps TRBD1 (6 bases). V lost 0 bases to trimming and J lost 6 bases, with 13 bases between them. This CDR3 region has 15 residues. From germline, CDR1 is MDHEN and CDR2 SYDVKM. The CDR3 DNA follows: TGTGCCAGCAGTTTATGGGGGGCGGGCCCGGATACGCAGTATTTT. It yields the protein CASSLWGAGPDTQYF.

The rearrangement links TRBV4-2 to TRBJ2-7; D gene uncertain. CDR3 length: 16 residues. CDR1 and CDR2 (germline): LGHNA, YNFKEQ. The germline V and J ends were trimmed by 0 bases and 0 bases, with 12 bases remaining between them. DNA for the CDR3: TGTGCCAGCAGCCAAGATTCTATGGGCAGCTCCTACGAGCAGTACTTC. This encodes CASSQDSMGSSYEQYF.

This clone was seen once. The genes are TRBV5-6 and TRBJ1-2, with 7 bases fitting TRBD1. Trimming cost V 2 bases and J 8 bases; bases outside gene matches: 12. Germline-derived CDR1 and CDR2 are SGHDT and YYEEEE. The CDR3 is made up of 15 amino acids. The CDR3 here is CASSFLGTEASGYTF. In nucleotides, the CDR3 is TGTGCCAGCAGCTTTTTGGGGACAGAGGCGAGCGGCTACACCTTC.

The V and J genes are TRBV5-1 and TRBJ2-3, with a weak D call TRBD1 (6 bases). The CDR3 contains 16 residues. Per the germline V gene, CDR1 is SGHRS and CDR2 is YFSETQ. V shed 0 bases and J shed 7 bases, with 18 bases lying between them. The CDR3 region is CASSLDWQGSRNTQYF. In DNA form, the CDR3 reads TGCGCCAGCAGCTTGGATTGGCAGGGGTCTAGGAATACGCAGTATTTT.

The chain joins TRBV28 to TRBJ2-7, with D possibly being TRBD1 (7 bases). V was shortened by 5 bases and J by 2 bases, with 16 bases between the two germline ends. There are 15 residues in the CDR3. Looked up from germline, CDR1 is MDHEN and CDR2 is SYDVKM. For the CDR3, the DNA is TGTGCCAGCAGTGTCCCGACAGGGACTCCCTACGAGCAGTACTTC. Amino acid sequence: CASSVPTGTPYEQYF.

This chain connects TRBV5-5 to TRBJ1-4; D is perhaps TRBD1 (6 bases). The germline gives CDR1 SGHKS, CDR2 YYEKEE (reference sequence). The CDR3 consists of 14 residues. Deletions cut 4 bases from V and 6 bases from J, with 13 bases between. CDR3 in amino acids: CASSQATGYEKLFF. The CDR3 bases are TGTGCCAGCAGCCAAGCTACAGGGTATGAAAAACTGTTTTTT. Looking up the rest from reference TRBV5-5 and TRBJ1-4 gives the full variable domain: DAGVTQSPTHLIKTRGQQVTLRCSPISGHKSVSWYQQVLGQGPQFIFQYYEKEERGRGNFPDRFSARQFPNYSSELNVNALLLGDSALYLCASSQATGYEKLFFGSGTQLSVL.

The chain uses TRBV5-1 and TRBJ2-7, with D perhaps being TRBD1 or TRBD2 (5 bases each). The CDR3 runs 13 residues. Germline CDR1 is SGHRS and CDR2 is YFSETQ. V lost 9 bases and J lost 5, with 18 bases in between. In DNA form, the CDR3 reads TGCGCCACCTCCTTGGGGGTTTTGGACGAGCAGTACTTC. Its translation is CATSLGVLDEQYF.

The chain has TRBV5-4 and TRBJ1-1; 7 bases line up with TRBD1. The V gene's germline CDR1 is SGHNT and CDR2 YYREEE (reference sequence). The CDR3 totals 15 residues. Trimming at V came to 0 bases and at J to 8 bases, leaving 10 bases not matched to a gene. The CDR3 protein is CASSLERGQLAEAFF. The DNA of the CDR3 is TGTGCCAGCAGCTTGGAAAGGGGGCAATTGGCCGAAGCTTTCTTT.

The chain couples TRBV7-9 to TRBJ2-7, with unresolved D. The CDR3 spans 11 residues. The V and J ends lost 4 bases and 7 bases respectively, with 8 bases between them. Germline values: CDR1 SEHNR, CDR2 FQNEAQ (reference sequence). The CDR3 DNA reads TGTGCCAGCAGCTCCCTAACGGAGCAGTACTTC. It yields the protein CASSSLTEQYF.

This chain joins TRBV9 and TRBJ1-2; a weak D match, TRBD1 (5 bases). This CDR3 region has 14 residues. V was trimmed by 3 bases and J by 0 bases, leaving 9 bases between them. Germline assignment: CDR1 SGDLS and CDR2 YYNGEE. CDR3 nucleotides: TGTGCCAGCAGCGACGACAGCCCTAACTATGGCTACACCTTC. Translation gives CASSDDSPNYGYTF. Drawing the rest from reference TRBV9 and TRBJ1-2, the complete variable domain is DSGVTQTPKHLITATGQRVTLRCSPRSGDLSVYWYQQSLDQGLQFLIQYYNGEERAKGNILERFSAQQFPDLHSELNLSSLELGDSALYFCASSDDSPNYGYTFGSGTRLTVV.

The chain couples TRBV24-1 to TRBJ2-3, with D maybe TRBD1 (7 bases). The V end was cut by 4 bases, the J end by 5 bases, with 12 bases between. The CDR3 contains 14 residues. The germline V gene has CDR1 KGHDR and CDR2 SFDVKD. This chain's CDR3 is CATSEEGAIDTQYF. The CDR3 DNA reads TGTGCCACCAGTGAGGAGGGGGCAATAGATACGCAGTATTTT.

The chain carries TRBV12-3 or TRBV12-4 and TRBJ1-5; D may be TRBD1 (5 bases). The V gene lost 8 bases and the J gene lost 7 bases, with 15 bases spanning the gap. The CDR3 runs to 13 residues. The CDR3 sequence: CASDYRFGQPQHF. Written as DNA, the CDR3 is TGTGCCAGCGATTACAGGTTTGGCCAGCCCCAGCATTTT.

The chain carries TRBV24-1 and TRBJ2-5; TRBD1 aligns across 7 bases. Germline CDR1 reads KGHDR; CDR2 reads SFDVKD. V lost 1 base and J lost 2; bases outside the gene matches: 3. The CDR3 consists of 15 residues. DNA for the CDR3: TGTGCCACCAGTGATTTTCGACAGGGACAAGAGACCCAGTACTTC. Protein product: CATSDFRQGQETQYF.

The chain couples TRBV7-2 to TRBJ1-2; 8 bases map to TRBD1. Germline loops: CDR1 SGHTA, CDR2 FQGNSA. J gave up 5 bases and V 3 bases, and 8 bases lay outside the gene matches. The CDR3 is 15 residues long. The CDR3: CASSFSLTGVYGYTF. CDR3 bases: TGTGCCAGCAGCTTCAGCTTGACAGGGGTATATGGCTACACCTTC.

This chain links TRBV12-3 or TRBV12-4 with TRBJ1-1, with 7 positions matching TRBD1. V lost 6 bases to trimming and J lost 9 bases; unmatched junction nucleotides: 10. This CDR3 comprises 13 residues. The CDR3 protein is CASSMTGSGKAFF. DNA of the CDR3: TGTGCCAGCAGCATGACAGGGTCGGGGAAAGCTTTCTTT.

Only a few counts were recorded for this clone. This chain connects TRBV11-3 to TRBJ2-7; 7 nucleotides line up with TRBD1. Trimming cost V 4 bases and J 3 bases; bases outside gene matches: 3. The germline gives CDR1 SGHNT, CDR2 YENEEA. This CDR3 has 13 residues. The CDR3 sequence: CASSSAGGYEQYF. In DNA form, the CDR3 reads TGTGCCAGCAGCTCCGCAGGGGGCTACGAGCAGTACTTC. The variable domain in full, completed from reference TRBV11-3 and TRBJ2-7, reads EAGVVQSPRYKIIEKKQPVAFWCNPISGHNTLYWYLQNLGQGPELLIRYENEEAVDDSQLPKDRFSAERLKGVDSTLKIQPAELGDSAVYLCASSSAGGYEQYFGPGTRLTVT.